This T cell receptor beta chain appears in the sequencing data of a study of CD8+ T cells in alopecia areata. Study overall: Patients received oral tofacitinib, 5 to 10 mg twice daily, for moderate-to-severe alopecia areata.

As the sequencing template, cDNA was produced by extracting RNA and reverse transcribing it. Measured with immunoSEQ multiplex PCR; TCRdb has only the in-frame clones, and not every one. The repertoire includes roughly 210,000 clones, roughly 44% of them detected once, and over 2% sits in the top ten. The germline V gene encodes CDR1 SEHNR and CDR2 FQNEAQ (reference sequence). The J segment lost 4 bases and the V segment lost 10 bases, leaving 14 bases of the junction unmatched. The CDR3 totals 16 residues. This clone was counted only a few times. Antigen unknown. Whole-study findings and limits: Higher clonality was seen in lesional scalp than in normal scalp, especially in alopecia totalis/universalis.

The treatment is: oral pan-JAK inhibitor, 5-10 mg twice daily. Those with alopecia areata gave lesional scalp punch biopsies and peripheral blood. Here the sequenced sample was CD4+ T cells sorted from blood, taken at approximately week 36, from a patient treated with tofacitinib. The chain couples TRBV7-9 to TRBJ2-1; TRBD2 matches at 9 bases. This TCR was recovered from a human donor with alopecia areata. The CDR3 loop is CAIDRLAGIRYNEQFF. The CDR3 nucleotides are TGTGCCATCGATCGGCTAGCGGGAATACGTTACAATGAGCAGTTCTTC.